The 2 T cell receptor beta chains reported below all come from one sample, sequenced in a study of cytomegalovirus exposure and HLA in healthy donors (dated by TCRdb to about 2017). The library was built by means of the immunoSEQ multiplex PCR assay. The multiplex PCR relied on a mix of 60 forward primers for TCR Vbeta segments and 13 reverse primers for TCR Jbeta segments. TCRdb limited this immuneACCESS table to in-frame rearrangements with V and J called. A share of clones is missing; checked studies link under half to unresolved V genes, and the rest is unexplained. The sample table holds around 99,000 clones, of which just under 70% were seen once. About 5% of the sample goes to the ten largest clones. Sample: PBMCs. The receptors originated from a woman aged 65 to 85 in good health and CMV-seropositive.

The rearrangement joins TRBV18 to TRBJ1-3, with D tentatively TRBD1 (6 bases). CDR3 length: 15 residues. The germline V gene encodes CDR1 KGHSH and CDR2 LQKENI. With 6 bases removed from V and 1 base from J, the gap between germline ends came to 13 bases. The DNA for the CDR3 is TGTGCCAGCTCCCAGGACAGCTTTTCTGGAAACACCATATATTTT. This sequence encodes CASSQDSFSGNTIYF.

V usage is TRBV10-3 and J usage is TRBJ2-1; 13 nucleotides agree with TRBD2. This CDR3 has 17 residues. CDR1 and CDR2 from the germline V gene are ENHRY and SYGVKD. V shed 0 bases, J shed 2 bases, and the junction held 1 base outside the gene matches. The CDR3 DNA sequence: TGTGCCATCAGTGAGTCGACTAGCGGGGGGACCTACAATGAGCAGTTCTTC. Residues: CAISESTSGGTYNEQFF.